The rows below give T cell receptor beta chains drawn from one sample of a study of cytotoxic CD8 clonotypes in ibrutinib-treated CLL. The data were produced by immunoSEQ multiplex PCR, yet TCRdb's version contains in-frame clones alone and is incomplete. Here the sample spans 250,000 to 350,000 clones, 60% to 80% being singletons. Material: PBMCs, obtained at disease progression, from a patient treated with ibrutinib. The receptor source for this set is a human donor with chronic lymphocytic leukemia. CDR3s include the opening cysteine and the closing phenylalanine or tryptophan. The D gene is left open where the match is weak. The size of a clone is reported for some rows only, either as once, few or many, or as a class for expanded clones.

- | - | TRBJ1-5 | TRBV6-5 | CASGFSNQPQHF | TGTGCCAGCGGATTCAGCAATCAGCCCCAGCATTTT
- | TRBD1 | TRBJ1-1 | TRBV5-1 | CASSLNRGTEAFF | TGCGCCAGCAGCTTAAACAGGGGAACTGAAGCTTTCTTT
- | TRBD1 | TRBJ2-7 | TRBV5-6 | CASRLTDRARTYEQYF | TGTGCCAGCAGGCTTACGGACAGGGCAAGGACCTACGAGCAGTACTTC
- | - | TRBJ2-7 | TRBV10-2 | CASRLGRSSYEQYF | TGCGCCAGCCGACTAGGACGAAGCTCCTACGAGCAGTACTTC
- | - | TRBJ2-6 | TRBV5-1 | CASSIQPGGANVLTF | TGCGCCAGCAGCATACAGCCGGGTGGGGCCAACGTCCTGACTTTC
- | TRBD1 | TRBJ1-1 | TRBV2 | CASRTGQGNTEAFF | TGTGCCAGCAGGACAGGACAGGGGAACACTGAAGCTTTCTTT
- | - | TRBJ2-1 | TRBV9 | CATAPRVDEQFF | TGTGCCACCGCCCCCAGGGTTGATGAGCAGTTCTTC
once | - | TRBJ1-5 | TRBV9 | CASSVGNFNQPQHF | TGTGCCAGCAGCGTAGGGAATTTCAATCAGCCCCAGCATTTT
- | - | TRBJ1-5 | TRBV18 | CASSQLPVTGPSNQPQHF | TGTGCCAGCTCGCAACTCCCGGTGACAGGCCCTAGCAATCAGCCCCAGCATTTT
once | - | TRBJ1-1 | TRBV6-6 | CASSYSSRNTEAFF | TGTGCCAGCAGTTACTCCTCCAGGAACACTGAAGCTTTCTTT
few | TRBD1 | TRBJ1-2 | TRBV6-5 | CASSYPGTGVKGLFTF | TGTGCCAGCAGTTACCCGGGGACAGGGGTGAAGGGCCTATTTACCTTC
- | TRBD1 | TRBJ2-7 | TRBV11-2 | CASSLTGGRTYEQYF | TGTGCCAGCAGCTTAACAGGGGGCAGAACCTACGAGCAGTACTTC
few | - | TRBJ2-7 | TRBV10-3 | CAISDEDFYEQYF | TGTGCCATCAGTGATGAGGACTTCTACGAGCAGTACTTC
- | - | TRBJ2-5 | TRBV15 | CATSRVLAETQYF | TGTGCCACCAGCAGAGTGTTAGCTGAGACCCAGTACTTC
- | - | TRBJ2-5 | TRBV7-8 | CASSLPRETQYF | TGTGCCAGCAGCTTGCCCCGGGAGACCCAGTACTTC
- | TRBD1 | TRBJ1-2 | TRBV6-4 | CASSDSDLTGGGYTF | TGTGCCAGCAGTGACTCGGATCTGACAGGGGGCGGCTACACCTTC
- | - | TRBJ1-4 | TRBV2 | CASTRGASEEKLFF | TGTGCCAGCACGAGGGGGGCGAGTGAGGAAAAACTGTTTTTT
- | TRBD2 | TRBJ2-1 | TRBV7-2 | CASSSVSGSSYNEQFF | TGTGCCAGCAGCTCGGTTAGCGGGAGCTCCTACAATGAGCAGTTCTTC
- | TRBD2 | TRBJ2-1 | TRBV5-1 | CASSTAGEGRREQFF | TGCGCCAGCAGCACGGCTGGGGAGGGTAGGCGTGAGCAGTTCTTC
- | - | TRBJ2-1 | TRBV9 | CASSVAFSRPNEQFF | TGTGCCAGCAGCGTAGCTTTTAGCAGGCCCAATGAGCAGTTCTTC
few | TRBD1 | TRBJ2-7 | TRBV11-1 | CASSSRTGSGEQYF | TGTGCCAGCAGCTCGCGGACAGGGAGCGGCGAGCAGTACTTC
- | TRBD1 | TRBJ2-1 | TRBV29-1 | CSVDFPLRGQDYNEQFF | TGCAGCGTTGATTTCCCTCTTAGAGGACAGGATTACAATGAGCAGTTCTTC
- | - | TRBJ1-2 | TRBV6-5 | CASSGYAHYGYTF | TGTGCCAGCAGTGGGTATGCCCACTATGGCTACACCTTC
once | TRBD1 | TRBJ1-2 | TRBV7-2 | CASSLAGVTGGGYTF | TGTGCCAGCAGCTTAGCGGGGGTGACAGGGGGCGGCTACACCTTC
- | TRBD1 | TRBJ1-2 | TRBV4-1 | CASRPFWTGIYGYTF | TGCGCCAGCAGGCCTTTCTGGACAGGCATATATGGCTACACCTTC
- | - | TRBJ2-1 | TRBV15 | CATSSGRGNEQFF | TGTGCCACCAGCTCGGGGCGAGGTAATGAGCAGTTCTTC
- | - | TRBJ1-3 | TRBV20-1 | CSARGNTIYF | TGCAGTGCTAGAGGAAACACCATATATTTT
- | - | TRBJ2-5 | TRBV29-1 | CSADAFSVETQYF | TGCAGCGCCGACGCCTTTTCAGTGGAGACCCAGTACTTC
- | - | TRBJ2-3 | TRBV10-1 | CASSDNKPRDTQYF | TGCGCCAGCAGTGATAACAAACCCCGGGATACGCAGTATTTT
- | - | TRBJ2-1 | TRBV29-1 | CSVDDASSYNEQFF | TGCAGCGTTGACGATGCTAGCTCCTACAATGAGCAGTTCTTC
few | - | TRBJ2-5 | TRBV11-2 | CASSLGLGETQYF | TGTGCCAGCAGCTTAGGCCTGGGGGAGACCCAGTACTTC
- | - | TRBJ2-5 | TRBV7-9 | CASSLARTINQETQYF | TGTGCCAGCAGCTTAGCGCGGACTATAAACCAAGAGACCCAGTACTTC
- | TRBD1 | TRBJ1-6 | TRBV7-6 | CATGQGYGSPLHF | TGTGCCACCGGACAGGGTTACGGTTCACCCCTCCACTTT
- | TRBD2 | TRBJ2-3 | TRBV2 | CASSEGGGDTQYF | TGTGCCAGCAGTGAAGGGGGAGGGGATACGCAGTATTTT
- | - | TRBJ2-5 | TRBV25-1 | CASSPGVGGETQYF | TGTGCCAGCAGCCCCGGAGTGGGCGGGGAGACCCAGTACTTC
- | - | TRBJ1-5 | TRBV7-2 | CASSQGWPRREDQPQHF | TGTGCCAGCAGCCAAGGGTGGCCGCGGCGAGAGGATCAGCCCCAGCATTTT
- | - | TRBJ1-5 | TRBV27 | CASSWYRGENQPQHF | TGTGCCAGCAGTTGGTATAGGGGGGAGAATCAGCCCCAGCATTTT
- | TRBD1 | TRBJ2-7 | TRBV7-9 | CASSYDQFQGAGEQYF | TGTGCCAGCAGCTATGACCAGTTCCAGGGGGCTGGGGAGCAGTACTTC
- | - | TRBJ2-2 | TRBV29-1 | CSVEAGFNTGELFF | TGCAGCGTTGAAGCGGGGTTTAATACCGGGGAGCTGTTTTTT
- | - | TRBJ2-6 | TRBV6-5 | CASSPDGSGANVLTF | TGTGCCAGCAGTCCGGACGGCTCTGGGGCCAACGTCCTGACTTTC
few | - | TRBJ2-5 | TRBV5-4 | CASSRGQIQETQYF | TGTGCCAGCAGCCGAGGACAGATCCAAGAGACCCAGTACTTC
- | TRBD1 | TRBJ2-3 | TRBV11-2 | CASSADRDLTQYF | TGTGCCAGCAGCGCAGACAGGGATCTTACGCAGTATTTT
- | TRBD1 | TRBJ1-1 | TRBV7-9 | CASSLTGPTEAFF | TGTGCCAGCAGCTTGACAGGGCCCACTGAAGCTTTCTTT
- | - | TRBJ1-1 | TRBV6-5 | CASNPGGHMNTEAFF | TGTGCCAGCAACCCCGGGGGCCACATGAACACTGAAGCTTTCTTT
once | - | TRBJ2-7 | TRBV4-3 | CASSQDRREQYF | TGCGCCAGCAGCCAAGATCGGAGGGAGCAGTACTTC
- | TRBD2 | TRBJ2-2 | TRBV10-2 | CASARLAGTNTGELFF | TGCGCCAGCGCAAGACTAGCGGGGACGAACACCGGGGAGCTGTTTTTT
- | - | TRBJ1-1 | TRBV2 | CASSEAGRGNTEAFF | TGTGCCAGCAGTGAAGCAGGGAGAGGGAACACTGAAGCTTTCTTT
once | - | TRBJ2-2 | TRBV30 | CAWSVRGTQGTGELFF | TGTGCCTGGAGTGTACGGGGAACACAGGGAACCGGGGAGCTGTTTTTT
- | - | TRBJ1-1 | TRBV9 | CASSGEGNTEAFF | TGTGCCAGCAGCGGCGAAGGCAACACTGAAGCTTTCTTT
- | - | TRBJ1-2 | TRBV4-3 | CASSHRGVSTF | TGCGCCAGCAGCCATAGAGGGGTCTCCACCTTC
- | TRBD2 | TRBJ2-7 | TRBV5-6 | CASSGLAGGTFHEQYF | TGTGCCAGCAGCGGACTAGCGGGAGGTACCTTCCACGAGCAGTACTTC
- | - | TRBJ1-3 | TRBV15 | CATSSLDYSGNTIYF | TGTGCCACCAGCAGTCTAGATTACTCTGGAAACACCATATATTTT
- | - | TRBJ1-2 | TRBV5-1 | CASSPGRAAVYGYTF | TGCGCCAGCAGCCCAGGCAGGGCGGCGGTCTATGGCTACACCTTC
- | - | TRBJ2-1 | TRBV5-1 | CASSLGGPSNEQFF | TGCGCCAGCAGCTTGGGGGGCCCTTCCAATGAGCAGTTCTTC
- | - | TRBJ1-5 | TRBV5-1 | CASSLDSNQPQHF | TGCGCCAGCAGCTTGGACAGTAATCAGCCCCAGCATTTT
- | - | TRBJ2-7 | TRBV10-2 | CASSVVFYEQYF | TGCGCCAGCAGTGTGGTATTCTACGAGCAGTACTTC
- | - | TRBJ1-3 | TRBV9 | CASSVVGSPGNTIYF | TGTGCCAGCAGCGTAGTAGGGTCTCCTGGAAACACCATATATTTT
- | - | TRBJ2-1 | TRBV9 | CASGRGSGSYNEQFF | TGTGCCAGCGGGCGGGGCAGTGGGTCCTACAATGAGCAGTTCTTC
- | - | TRBJ2-2 | TRBV15 | CATSRDKRVGGELFF | TGTGCCACCAGCAGAGATAAGAGGGTTGGCGGGGAGCTGTTTTTT